The 31 T cell receptor beta chains below all came from one sample that was sequenced in a study of T-cell reconstitution after alpha-beta-depleted transplantation in children. A TCRbeta library incorporating unique molecular identifiers was prepared. In TCRdb, the PCR reads were re-called with MiXCR into one record per CDR3 protein. This sample has approximately 430,000 distinct CDR3 sequences, with roughly 16% found just once. Specimen: PBMCs, mostly from graft donor cells, collected 360 days after TCRalphabeta/CD19-depleted stem cell transplant. The receptors come from a boy in the first two years of life who had a stem cell transplant for Wiskott-Aldrich syndrome, so the T cells may come from the graft donor.

The J gene is TRBJ2-3, the V gene TRBV20-1; 12 nucleotides agree with TRBD2. This CDR3 has 16 amino acids. Trimming at V came to 4 bases and at J to 4 bases, leaving 9 bases not matched to a gene. CDR1 is DFQATT, CDR2 SNEGSKA, per germline (reference sequence). The CDR3 is CSANPWASGGADTQYF. CDR3 DNA: TGCAGTGCTAACCCCTGGGCTAGCGGGGGGGCAGATACGCAGTATTTT.

This clonotype was observed a few times. The genes are TRBV5-1 and TRBJ2-1, with TRBD1 identical over 7 bases. V shed 7 bases, J shed 2 bases, and the junction held 6 bases outside the gene matches. The germline CDR1 and CDR2 sequences are SGHRS and YFSETQ. This CDR3 has 14 residues. In DNA, the CDR3 is TGCGCCAGCGGAGACGGGACAGCCTACAATGAGCAGTTCTTC. It yields the protein CASGDGTAYNEQFF.

The chain carries TRBV20-1 and TRBJ2-6, with 8 positions matching TRBD1. The CDR3 has 17 residues. The V and J ends lost 3 bases and 0 bases, in that order; junction bases with no gene match: 7. Germline V gene data show CDR1 as DFQATT and CDR2 as SNEGSKA (reference sequence). The CDR3 coding sequence is TGCAGTGCTAGCAGGGGACAGGCCTTCTCTGGGGCCAACGTCCTGACTTTC. It yields the protein CSASRGQAFSGANVLTF.

This clonotype was observed a handful of times. The J gene is TRBJ2-1, the V gene TRBV24-1; possible D gene TRBD2, 6 bases. The CDR3 is 16 amino acids. The germline gives CDR1 KGHDR, CDR2 SFDVKD. V dropped 0 bases and J dropped 9 bases, with 17 bases sitting between them. The CDR3 DNA reads as TGTGCCACCAGTGATTTGCAGAGACTAGATATTAGTGAGCAGTTCTTC. Protein product: CATSDLQRLDISEQFF.

This clonotype has just a few counts. The J gene is TRBJ2-6, the V gene TRBV5-6; D may match TRBD1 or TRBD2 (5 bases each). Germline values: CDR1 SGHDT, CDR2 YYEEEE. V lost 4 bases and J 2 bases, leaving 16 bases between the germline ends. This CDR3 contains 17 residues. The CDR3 here is CASSETGTEAGANVLTF. CDR3 DNA sequence: TGTGCCAGCAGCGAAACCGGGACGGAAGCTGGGGCCAACGTCCTGACTTTC.

This clonotype was observed a handful of times. The V gene is TRBV5-1, the J gene TRBJ2-5; the D gene is possibly TRBD2 (5 bases). Trimming took 4 bases from V and 5 from J, leaving 15 bases between them. Germline V gives CDR1 SGHRS, CDR2 YFSETQ. This CDR3 region has 14 residues. The CDR3 loop is CASSPGRGKETQYF. The CDR3, as DNA: TGCGCCAGCAGCCCGGGTCGAGGGAAGGAGACCCAGTACTTC.

The chain carries TRBV7-9 and TRBJ2-3, with unresolved D. This CDR3 region has 12 residues. CDR1 SEHNR and CDR2 FQNEAQ come from the germline V gene (reference sequence). V gave up 5 bases and J gave up 4 bases, with 7 bases separating them. CDR3 bases: TGTGCCAGCAGCGAAACTGCAGATACGCAGTATTTT. It encodes CASSETADTQYF.

Remarks on this clonotype: The junction does not match germline at one end; this may be a read error. This rearrangement joins TRBV10-3 to TRBJ2-1, with D tentatively TRBD2 (5 bases). CDR1 and CDR2 from the germline V gene are ENHRY and SYGVKD. The CDR3 covers 15 residues. The CDR3 protein is CATSGQRPPFLGQFF. The CDR3 DNA follows: TGTGCCACCAGTGGGCAGCGGCCTCCATTCCTGGGGCAGTTCTTC.

This clonotype appeared many times. This rearrangement joins TRBV4-3 to TRBJ2-3; TRBD2 is a possible D gene (7 bases). CDR1 LGHNA and CDR2 YSLEER come from the germline V gene. Deletions cut 7 bases from V and 2 bases from J, with 16 bases between. CDR3 length: 15 amino acids. CDR3 DNA: TGCGCCAGCAAGGGAGGGGGGGGAGTCACAGATACGCAGTATTTT. Its protein product is CASKGGGGVTDTQYF.

CDR3 in amino acids: CASSLTGANEQFF. Here the CDR3 DNA reads TGTGCCAGCAGTCTTACCGGGGCCAATGAGCAGTTCTTC. J is TRBJ2-1 and V is TRBV27; D possibly matches TRBD1 or TRBD2 (5 bases each). The ends were cut back, 5 bases at V and 6 bases at J, with 11 bases in the middle. CDR1 is MNHEY and CDR2 is SMNVEV in the germline V gene (reference sequence). This CDR3 has 13 residues.

This chain joins TRBV20-1 and TRBJ2-1; D is unclear. This CDR3 has 13 amino acids. Germline V gene data show CDR1 as DFQATT and CDR2 as SNEGSKA (reference sequence). The V end was cut by 0 bases, the J end by 5 bases, with 8 bases between. The DNA for the CDR3 is TGCAGTGCTAGAGATTATCGGAACAATGAGCAGTTCTTC. Protein product: CSARDYRNNEQFF.

The chain uses TRBV30 and TRBJ2-7; 8 bases are shared with TRBD1. The CDR3 is 13 residues long. CDR1 and CDR2 from the germline V gene are GTSNPN and SVGIG (reference sequence). V was pared by 4 bases and J by 8 bases, with 10 bases of the junction left unmatched. The CDR3 DNA is TGTGCCTGGAAGGACAGGGAAGGGGCGAAGCAGTACTTC. As protein: CAWKDREGAKQYF.

This clonotype has a handful of counts. J is TRBJ1-1 and V is TRBV20-1; no definite D call. CDR1 is DFQATT, CDR2 SNEGSKA, per germline (reference sequence). Between the trimmed V and J ends, which lost 6 bases and 3 bases, there was a span of 8 bases. This CDR3 region has 11 residues. In DNA, the CDR3 is TGCAGTGCCTCAAAAGACACTGAAGCTTTCTTT. Protein sequence: CSASKDTEAFF.

The sample holds a few counts of this clonotype. This chain uses TRBV10-3 with TRBJ2-2, with D hard to call. The germline CDR1 and CDR2 sequences are ENHRY and SYGVKD. The CDR3 has 13 amino acids. Trimming pared 8 bases from V and 4 bases from J, leaving 11 bases between. In nucleotides, the CDR3 is TGTGCCATCCGCGACTTCAGCACCGGGGAGCTGTTTTTT. Protein sequence: CAIRDFSTGELFF.

The chain joins TRBV27 to TRBJ2-7; a possible D gene is TRBD1 (5 bases). Per germline, CDR1 MNHEY and CDR2 SMNVEV (reference sequence). The ends were cut back, 3 bases at V and 2 bases at J, with 8 bases in the middle. This CDR3 is built from 13 residues. The CDR3 protein is CASSFKGTYEQYF. DNA for the CDR3: TGTGCCAGCAGTTTTAAGGGGACCTACGAGCAGTACTTC.

This clonotype has only a few counts. The genes are TRBV5-1 and TRBJ2-5, with D hard to call. Deletions cut 0 bases from V and 3 bases from J, with 12 bases between. The CDR3 consists of 15 residues. The germline gives CDR1 SGHRS, CDR2 YFSETQ. The CDR3 sequence: CASSLEYFREETQYF. The DNA for the CDR3 is TGCGCCAGCAGCTTGGAATATTTCCGGGAAGAGACCCAGTACTTC.

V and J are TRBV7-9 and TRBJ2-3, with D unresolved. Trimming cost V 1 base and J 0 bases, with 8 bases left between them. This CDR3 spans 15 amino acids. The germline V gene encodes CDR1 SEHNR and CDR2 FQNEAQ (reference sequence). The CDR3 protein is CASSLEGLSTDTQYF. CDR3 sequence (DNA): TGTGCCAGCAGCTTAGAAGGGTTAAGCACAGATACGCAGTATTTT. The whole variable domain, remainder taken from reference TRBV7-9 and TRBJ2-3, is DTGVSQNPRHKITKRGQNVTFRCDPISEHNRLYWYRQTLGQGPEFLTYFQNEAQLEKSRLLSDRFSAERPKGSFSTLEIQRTEQGDSAMYLCASSLEGLSTDTQYFGPGTRLTVL.

This clonotype was counted at least ten times. The chain recombines TRBV5-1 with TRBJ1-2; D is ambiguous. Germline CDR1 is SGHRS and CDR2 is YFSETQ. The CDR3 totals 14 residues. V lost 2 bases and J lost 5, with 13 bases in between. Here the CDR3 DNA reads TGCGCCAGCAGCTTTGGCCGTGGAGGTTATGGCTACACCTTC. Residues: CASSFGRGGYGYTF.

The V gene is TRBV20-1, the J gene TRBJ2-7, with a tentative D call TRBD2 (6 bases). CDR1 is DFQATT, CDR2 SNEGSKA, per germline (reference sequence). Trimming stripped 3 bases from V and 2 bases from J, with 11 bases between. The CDR3 extends over 13 amino acids. The CDR3: CSASGGGPYEQYF. The CDR3 DNA is TGCAGTGCTAGTGGAGGAGGGCCCTACGAGCAGTACTTC.

V is TRBV24-1 and J is TRBJ2-1; no reliable D call. Germline V gene lookup returns CDR1 KGHDR and CDR2 SFDVKD. The germline V and J ends were trimmed by 1 base and 0 bases, with 12 bases remaining between them. This CDR3 region has 17 residues. The CDR3 sequence is CATSDLPFSSSYNEQFF. In nucleotides, the CDR3 is TGTGCCACCAGTGATTTACCCTTTTCGAGCTCCTACAATGAGCAGTTCTTC.

The V call is TRBV11-2, the J call TRBJ2-7, with TRBD1 matching 7 bases. The V and J ends lost 5 bases and 1 base, in that order; junction bases with no gene match: 8. Germline assignment: CDR1 SGHAT and CDR2 FQNNGV. The CDR3 loop spans 15 amino acids. CDR3 DNA sequence: TGTGCCAGCAGCCCCGGGACAGAAGCTTCCTACGAGCAGTACTTC. Encoded protein: CASSPGTEASYEQYF.

The V gene is TRBV7-9, the J gene TRBJ2-2, with 9 bases aligning to TRBD1. CDR3 length: 17 residues. V lost 8 bases to trimming and J lost 0 bases; unmatched junction nucleotides: 10. The germline CDR1 and CDR2 sequences are SEHNR and FQNEAQ (reference sequence). The CDR3 nucleotides read TGTGCCAGCGCCGCCCGGGACAGGGCCTCGAACACCGGGGAGCTGTTTTTT. It specifies CASAARDRASNTGELFF.

In its sample, this clonotype was seen a few times. V is TRBV5-6 and J is TRBJ2-1; either TRBD1 or TRBD2 may fit D (6 bases each). In germline, CDR1 is SGHDT, CDR2 YYEEEE. CDR3 length equals 15 residues. V was pared by 0 bases and J by 0 bases, with 7 bases between. CDR3 protein: CASSLGGASYNEQFF. Written as DNA, the CDR3 is TGTGCCAGCAGCTTGGGGGGGGCCTCCTACAATGAGCAGTTCTTC.

Only a few counts were recorded for this clonotype. The chain carries TRBV12-3 or TRBV12-4 and TRBJ2-3; D is perhaps TRBD1 (5 bases). This CDR3 region has 15 residues. V shed 3 bases and J shed 3 bases, with 13 bases lying between them. The CDR3 spells CASSFSAGWTDTQYF. The CDR3 nucleotides read TGTGCCAGCAGTTTCAGTGCAGGGTGGACAGATACGCAGTATTTT.

The J gene is TRBJ2-1, the V gene TRBV12-3 or TRBV12-4, with unresolved D. With 5 bases removed from V and 0 bases from J, the gap between germline ends came to 14 bases. This CDR3 is built from 16 residues. CDR3 protein: CASSPLQFSSYNEQFF. The DNA of the CDR3 is TGTGCCAGCAGTCCCTTACAGTTTAGCTCCTACAATGAGCAGTTCTTC.

This clonotype was counted ten times or more. CDR3 DNA sequence: TGTGCCAGCAGCTCTGGTGGGAAACCCGAGCAGTACTTC. Amino acids: CASSSGGKPEQYF. The chain employs TRBV7-9 and TRBJ2-7; the D is unclear. Trimming removed 4 bases from V and 6 bases from J, with 13 bases in between. Germline CDR1 reads SEHNR; CDR2 reads FQNEAQ (reference sequence). This CDR3 is built from 13 residues. The full variable domain, its missing parts supplied by reference TRBV7-9 and TRBJ2-7, is DTGVSQNPRHKITKRGQNVTFRCDPISEHNRLYWYRQTLGQGPEFLTYFQNEAQLEKSRLLSDRFSAERPKGSFSTLEIQRTEQGDSAMYLCASSSGGKPEQYFGPGTRLTVT.

This clonotype showed up just a few times. V usage is TRBV10-1 and J usage is TRBJ2-4; D is undetermined. Trimming removed 4 bases at V and 9 bases at J, with 7 bases between. CDR1 and CDR2 from the germline V gene are WNHNN and SYGVQD (reference sequence). This CDR3 is 11 amino acids long. CDR3 loop: CASSVVRIQYF. CDR3 nucleotide sequence: TGCGCCAGCAGTGTAGTACGCATTCAGTACTTC.

On this clonotype itself: Compared with germline, one end of the junction differs, possibly owing to a read error. The chain uses TRBV2 and TRBJ2-1, with 7 bases that match TRBD1. Germline CDR1 and CDR2: SNHLY and FYNNEI. The CDR3 is 13 residues long. CDR3 residues: CVSSGQEYNEQFF. CDR3 sequence (DNA): TGTGTCAGCAGTGGACAGGAGTACAATGAGCAGTTCTTC.

In this sample, this clonotype turned up a few times. J is TRBJ1-1 and V is TRBV7-2, with D hard to call. V was clipped by 2 bases and J by 8 bases, with 6 bases between them. Germline V lookup: CDR1 SGHTA, CDR2 FQGNSA. This CDR3 comprises 11 residues. The CDR3 DNA reads TGTGCCAGCAGCTTACGTCGAGAAGCTTTCTTT. As protein: CASSLRREAFF.

This clonotype was observed a handful of times. This chain connects TRBV7-2 to TRBJ2-4, with D unresolved. CDR3 length: 13 residues. V was cut by 1 base and J by 6 bases, with 7 bases left in between. CDR1 is SGHTA and CDR2 is FQGNSA in the germline V gene. The CDR3 sequence is CASSLDGGNIQYF. The CDR3 DNA is TGTGCCAGCAGCTTAGACGGCGGAAACATTCAGTACTTC.

Ten or more counts support this clonotype. This rearrangement joins TRBV29-1 to TRBJ2-3; D might be TRBD1 (6 bases). CDR1 is SQVTM and CDR2 is ANQGSEA in the germline V gene. Trimming took off 4 bases at V and 6 bases at J, with 23 bases between the two ends. The CDR3 is made up of 16 amino acids. The CDR3 coding sequence is TGCAGCGTTGTACCTTACAGGGCGACGGCATCCGATACGCAGTATTTT. Translation gives CSVVPYRATASDTQYF.